These 27 T cell receptor beta chains came from one sample sequenced in a study of cytomegalovirus exposure and HLA in healthy donors. A multiplex PCR was run with 60 Vbeta primers and 13 Jbeta primers. Only in-frame clones appear in the TCRdb table, and some are missing; sequencing was by immunoSEQ multiplex PCR. The specimen's table records some 75,000 clones. The sequencing sample was made of PBMCs. The receptors originated from a boy between 10 and 17 years old in good health and CMV-seronegative.

This chain connects TRBV11-2 to TRBJ1-1; 8 bases align to TRBD1. Germline CDR1 and CDR2: SGHAT and FQNNGV. J gave up 6 bases and V 6 bases, and 9 bases lay outside the gene matches. The length of the CDR3 is 14 residues. The CDR3 DNA follows: TGTGCCAGCAGGTCAGGACAGGGAGGGTCTGAAGCTTTCTTT. Encoded protein: CASRSGQGGSEAFF.

The chain couples TRBV6-6 to TRBJ1-2, with TRBD1 matching over 10 bases. Germline V lookup: CDR1 MNHNY, CDR2 SVGAGI (reference sequence). This CDR3 comprises 15 residues. The V and J ends lost 5 bases and 4 bases, in that order; junction bases with no gene match: 7. For the CDR3, the DNA is TGTGCCAGCAGTGCGTCGACAGGGGGCAGCTATGGCTACACCTTC. Its translation: CASSASTGGSYGYTF.

The rearrangement joins TRBV18 to TRBJ1-1; D perhaps matches TRBD1 (6 bases). CDR3 size: 14 residues. Germline values: CDR1 KGHSH, CDR2 LQKENI. Trimming stripped 5 bases from V and 4 bases from J, with 14 bases between. CDR3 residues: CASSTSDSATEAFF. The CDR3 nucleotides read TGTGCCAGCTCAACATCGGACAGCGCCACTGAAGCTTTCTTT. Looking up the rest from reference TRBV18 and TRBJ1-1 gives the full variable domain: NAGVMQNPRHLVRRRGQEARLRCSPMKGHSHVYWYRQLPEEGLKFMVYLQKENIIDESGMPKERFSAEFPKEGPSILRIQQVVRGDSAAYFCASSTSDSATEAFFGQGTRLTVV.

The chain carries TRBV4-2 and TRBJ2-6; perhaps TRBD2 as D (6 bases). V was shortened by 6 bases and J by 1 base, with 13 bases between the two germline ends. This CDR3 region has 16 residues. In germline, CDR1 is LGHNA, CDR2 YNFKEQ. The CDR3 bases are TGTGCCAGCAGGGGGGAGGTTGGGTCTGGGGCCAACGTCCTGACTTTC. This codes for CASRGEVGSGANVLTF.

As concerns this clone: The same CDR3 can be traced to other DNA sequences in this sample. The chain combines TRBV9 with TRBJ1-2; TRBD1 matches 7 bases. The CDR3 extends over 14 amino acids. Germline loops: CDR1 SGDLS, CDR2 YYNGEE. The ends lost 0 bases at V and 5 bases at J; junction bases unmatched: 4. This CDR3 is CASSVVKGAYGYTF. The DNA for the CDR3 is TGTGCCAGCAGCGTAGTCAAGGGGGCGTATGGCTACACCTTC.

The chain uses TRBV4-1 and TRBJ2-2, with 10 bases matching TRBD2. Germline V gives CDR1 MGHRA, CDR2 YSYEKL. J gave up 4 bases and V 4 bases, and 12 bases lay outside the gene matches. The CDR3 loop spans 18 amino acids. CDR3 bases: TGCGCCAGCAGCCGAGTGCTAGCGGGAGTATCGCCCACCGGGGAGCTGTTTTTT. Translating gives CASSRVLAGVSPTGELFF.

The rearrangement joins TRBV4-2 to TRBJ2-3, with D maybe TRBD2 (7 bases). The CDR3 length is 17 residues. Looked up from germline, CDR1 is LGHNA and CDR2 is YNFKEQ. Trimming left V 0 bases short and J 5 bases short, with 18 bases between. The CDR3 DNA is TGTGCCAGCAGCCAAGATAAGGGGGAGGCGGGGGAAGATACGCAGTATTTT. Translating gives CASSQDKGEAGEDTQYF.

Of note for this clone: Its ends do not fully match the called genes, so a read error is possible. The CDR3 sequence is CASSLGTMNTEDFF. For the CDR3, the DNA is TGCGCCAGCAGCCTCGGGACTATGAACACTGAAGATTTCTTT. This chain connects TRBV5-1 to TRBJ1-1; TRBD1 is a possible D gene (5 bases). The CDR3 sequence is 14 residues long. The germline V gene encodes CDR1 SGHRS and CDR2 YFSETQ.

The chain recombines TRBV5-1 with TRBJ2-1; 8 bases agree with TRBD2. The CDR3 extends over 16 amino acids. Germline V gene sequence: CDR1 SGHRS, CDR2 YFSETQ. The junction had 4 bases not matched to a gene; V was cut back by 2 bases and J by 0 bases. The CDR3 region is CASSLQAGVSYNEQFF. In nucleotides, the CDR3 is TGCGCCAGCAGCTTACAAGCGGGGGTCTCCTACAATGAGCAGTTCTTC. Full variable domain (rest looked up from reference TRBV5-1 and TRBJ2-1): KAGVTQTPRYLIKTRGQQVTLSCSPISGHRSVSWYQQTPGQGLQFLFEYFSETQRNKGNFPGRFSGRQFSNSRSEMNVSTLELGDSALYLCASSLQAGVSYNEQFFGPGTRLTVL.

This rearrangement joins TRBV5-1 to TRBJ2-1; weak D call: TRBD2 (6 bases). Trimming left V 7 bases short and J 5 bases short, with 16 bases between. The CDR3 totals 14 residues. Germline assignment: CDR1 SGHRS and CDR2 YFSETQ. DNA of the CDR3: TGCGCCAGCGGCGTGGACTACACCGACAATGAGCAGTTCTTC. It yields the protein CASGVDYTDNEQFF.

The chain has TRBV4-1 and TRBJ1-2; 8 bases match TRBD1. This CDR3 has 15 residues. Germline CDR1 and CDR2: MGHRA and YSYEKL. V lost 2 bases, J lost 8 bases, and 10 bases stayed unmatched. CDR3 region: CASSQQGQGVGGYTF. The CDR3 coding sequence is TGCGCCAGCAGCCAACAAGGACAGGGAGTAGGAGGCTACACCTTC.

The rearrangement uses TRBV28 and TRBJ2-5, with D uncertain. The CDR3 consists of 14 residues. V was pared by 2 bases and J by 1 base, with 8 bases between. Per the germline V gene, CDR1 is MDHEN and CDR2 is SYDVKM. For the CDR3, the DNA is TGTGCCAGCAGTTTACGAGATTTCCAAGAGACCCAGTACTTC. It specifies CASSLRDFQETQYF.

The chain carries TRBV18 and TRBJ1-1; no definite D call. Trimming left V 1 base short and J 7 bases short, with 13 bases between. The germline gives CDR1 KGHSH, CDR2 LQKENI. This CDR3 comprises 14 residues. CDR3 protein: CASSPQVGGGEAFF. The DNA of the CDR3 is TGTGCCAGCTCACCACAGGTAGGAGGAGGTGAAGCTTTCTTT.

This sequence joins TRBV29-1 and TRBJ1-1, with D possibly matching TRBD1 (6 bases). V was clipped by 6 bases and J by 5 bases, with 13 bases between them. This CDR3 region has 12 residues. Germline assignment: CDR1 SQVTM and CDR2 ANQGSEA. DNA of the CDR3: TGCAGCGTATCGACAGGAGAGACTGAAGCTTTCTTT. Its protein is CSVSTGETEAFF.

This sequence joins TRBV6-5 and TRBJ1-5, with D possibly matching TRBD1 (6 bases). V lost 6 bases and J 0 bases, leaving 9 bases between the germline ends. The V gene's germline CDR1 is MNHEY and CDR2 SVGAGI. The CDR3 covers 14 residues. The CDR3 sequence: CASSRDISNQPQHF. The CDR3 DNA reads as TGTGCCAGCAGCCGGGACATTAGCAATCAGCCCCAGCATTTT.

The chain carries TRBV9 and TRBJ2-3; TRBD2 agrees at 9 bases. There are 15 residues in the CDR3. V trimming: 0 bases; J trimming: 4 bases; junction bases outside the gene matches: 3. Germline assignment: CDR1 SGDLS and CDR2 YYNGEE. CDR3 amino acids: CASSVGGGAADTQYF. The CDR3 DNA follows: TGTGCCAGCAGCGTAGGCGGGGGGGCCGCAGATACGCAGTATTTT.

V and J are TRBV10-3 and TRBJ2-2; 10 positions match TRBD1. J was trimmed by 8 bases and V by 4 bases; bases with no gene match: 7. This CDR3 region has 15 residues. Per the germline V gene, CDR1 is ENHRY and CDR2 is SYGVKD. The CDR3 DNA is TGTGCCATCAGTGGGCCGGGACAGGGGAGAGGGGAGCTGTTTTTT. Its protein product is CAISGPGQGRGELFF.

The chain is built from TRBV4-1 and TRBJ1-6, with 7 bases fitting TRBD1. V was pared by 5 bases and J by 9 bases, with 10 bases of the junction left unmatched. The CDR3 consists of 15 residues. Germline values: CDR1 MGHRA, CDR2 YSYEKL. CDR3 coding DNA: TGCGCCAGCAGCTTCAACGACAGGGTAGGTTCACCCCTCCACTTT. Residues: CASSFNDRVGSPLHF.

This chain joins TRBV13 and TRBJ2-7; D is unclear. Germline values: CDR1 PRHDT, CDR2 FYEKMQ (reference sequence). CDR3 size: 13 residues. The V end lost 5 bases, the J end lost 1 base, and 9 bases lay between the germline ends. The DNA of the CDR3 is TGTGCCAGCAGCCTGGGCCATTCCTACGAGCAGTACTTC. Translated, it gives CASSLGHSYEQYF.

The gene calls are TRBV6-5 and TRBJ1-1; possible D gene TRBD1, 6 bases. CDR1 MNHEY and CDR2 SVGAGI come from the germline V gene. V dropped 6 bases and J dropped 6 bases, with 20 bases sitting between them. The length of the CDR3 is 15 residues. CDR3 region: CASRPPQGSNAEAFF. In DNA, the CDR3 is TGTGCCAGCAGACCTCCGCAGGGGTCCAACGCTGAAGCTTTCTTT.

This rearrangement joins TRBV5-1 to TRBJ1-4, with 9 bases identical to TRBD1. The junction had 4 bases not matched to a gene; V was cut back by 4 bases and J by 6 bases. This CDR3 comprises 14 residues. Germline V gene sequence: CDR1 SGHRS, CDR2 YFSETQ. The CDR3: CASSHDRGDEKLFF. The CDR3, as DNA: TGCGCCAGCAGCCATGACAGGGGGGATGAAAAACTGTTTTTT.

The chain is built from TRBV30 and TRBJ1-2; unclear D gene. V was shortened by 2 bases and J by 6 bases, with 13 bases between the two germline ends. The CDR3 is made up of 13 amino acids. Germline lookup yields CDR1 GTSNPN and CDR2 SVGIG (reference sequence). The CDR3 DNA follows: TGTGCCTGGAGTCCCGGCGGGCGGGATGGCTACACCTTC. This codes for CAWSPGGRDGYTF. Full variable domain (missing parts from reference TRBV30 and TRBJ1-2): SQTIHQWPATLVQPVGSPLSLECTVEGTSNPNLYWYRQAAGRGLQLLFYSVGIGQISSEVPQNLSASRPQDRQFILSSKKLLLSDSGFYLCAWSPGGRDGYTFGSGTRLTVV.

This rearrangement joins TRBV5-1 to TRBJ2-7; TRBD1 matches 9 bases. V shed 3 bases and J 4 bases; nucleotides not matched to a gene: 5. The CDR3 is made up of 14 amino acids. CDR1 SGHRS and CDR2 YFSETQ come from the germline V gene. This CDR3 is CASSWGQGEYEQYF. The CDR3 nucleotides are TGCGCCAGCAGCTGGGGACAGGGAGAGTACGAGCAGTACTTC.

The gene calls are TRBV7-9 and TRBJ2-5, with a tentative D call TRBD1 (5 bases). The J call may not be correct, given that the DNA end is closer to TRBJ2-7. The CDR3 has 14 residues. Per the germline V gene, CDR1 is SEHNR and CDR2 is FQNEAQ (reference sequence). CDR3 nucleotides: TGTGCCAGCAGCCGTACGGACATAGTTGACGAGCAGTACTTC. This sequence encodes CASSRTDIVDEQYF.

The chain recombines TRBV6-1 with TRBJ2-3; possible D gene TRBD1, 5 bases. With 3 bases removed from V and 4 bases from J, the gap between germline ends came to 14 bases. The CDR3 contains 15 residues. The germline V gene has CDR1 MNHNS and CDR2 SASEGT. The CDR3: CASSDKPGLSDTQYF. The CDR3 DNA reads as TGTGCCAGCAGTGACAAACCAGGGTTGTCAGATACGCAGTATTTT.

CDR3 sequence reads: CASRPRGGEGEQFF. The CDR3 DNA follows: TGTGCCAGCCGCCCTCGCGGGGGGGAGGGTGAGCAGTTCTTC. This sequence joins TRBV25-1 and TRBJ2-1; 9 bases fit TRBD2. J lost 9 bases, V lost 8 bases, and 11 bases had no gene match. The CDR3 is 14 amino acids. CDR1 is MGHDK, CDR2 SYGVNS, per germline.

The CDR3 bases are TGTGCCAGTAGTTTAGGGGACAGGGCGCATCAGCCCCAGCATTTT. It codes for CASSLGDRAHQPQHF. The chain employs TRBV19 and TRBJ1-5; 9 bases line up with TRBD1. Germline V gene sequence: CDR1 LNHDA, CDR2 SQIVND (reference sequence). J gave up 5 bases and V 5 bases, and 7 bases lay outside the gene matches. This CDR3 region has 15 residues.